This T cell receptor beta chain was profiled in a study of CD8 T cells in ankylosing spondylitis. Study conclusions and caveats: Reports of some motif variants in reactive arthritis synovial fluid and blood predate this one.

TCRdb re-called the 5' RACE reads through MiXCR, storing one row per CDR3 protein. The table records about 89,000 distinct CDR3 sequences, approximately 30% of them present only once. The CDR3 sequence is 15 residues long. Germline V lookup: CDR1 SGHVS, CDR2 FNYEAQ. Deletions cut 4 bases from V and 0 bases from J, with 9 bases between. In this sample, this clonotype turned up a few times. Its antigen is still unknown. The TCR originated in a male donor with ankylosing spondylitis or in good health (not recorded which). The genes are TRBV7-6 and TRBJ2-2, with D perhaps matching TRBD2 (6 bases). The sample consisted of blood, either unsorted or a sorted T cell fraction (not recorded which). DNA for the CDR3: TGTGCCAGCAGCTCTGGGACTGCGAACACCGGGGAGCTGTTTTTT. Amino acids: CASSSGTANTGELFF.